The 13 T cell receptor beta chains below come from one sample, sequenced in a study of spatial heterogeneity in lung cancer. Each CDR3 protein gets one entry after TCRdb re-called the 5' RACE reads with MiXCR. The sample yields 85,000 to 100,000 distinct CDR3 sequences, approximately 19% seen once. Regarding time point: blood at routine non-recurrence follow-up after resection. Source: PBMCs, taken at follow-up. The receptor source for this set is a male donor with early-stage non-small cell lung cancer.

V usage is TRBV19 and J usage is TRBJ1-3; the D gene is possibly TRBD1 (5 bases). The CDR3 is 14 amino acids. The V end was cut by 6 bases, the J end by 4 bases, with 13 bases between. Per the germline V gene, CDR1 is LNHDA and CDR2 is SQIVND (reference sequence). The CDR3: CASRFRGYGNTIYF. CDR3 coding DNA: TGTGCCAGTAGATTTAGGGGCTACGGAAACACCATATATTTT.

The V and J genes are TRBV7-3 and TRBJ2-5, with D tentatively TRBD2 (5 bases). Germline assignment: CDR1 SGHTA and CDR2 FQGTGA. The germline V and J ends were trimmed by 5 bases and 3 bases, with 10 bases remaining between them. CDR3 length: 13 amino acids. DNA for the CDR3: TGTGCCAGCAGCCCTACTAGAGAAGAGACCCAGTACTTC. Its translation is CASSPTREETQYF.

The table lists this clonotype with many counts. The DNA of the CDR3 is TGTGCCGGAGAGGGCGGGAGACCAGATACGCAGTATTTT. Translating it yields CAGEGGRPDTQYF. The rearrangement joins TRBV7-9 to TRBJ2-3; 7 bases are a match to TRBD2. The CDR3 length is 13 residues. The junction had 9 bases not matched to a gene; V was cut back by 11 bases and J by 4 bases. CDR1 is SEHNR, CDR2 FQNEAQ, per germline (reference sequence).

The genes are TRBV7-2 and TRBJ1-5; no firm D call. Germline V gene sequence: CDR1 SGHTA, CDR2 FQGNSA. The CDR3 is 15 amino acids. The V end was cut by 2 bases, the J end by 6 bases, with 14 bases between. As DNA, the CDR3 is TGTGCCAGCAGCTTATTTGGCCAGGATCTTCAGCCCCAGCATTTT. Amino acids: CASSLFGQDLQPQHF.

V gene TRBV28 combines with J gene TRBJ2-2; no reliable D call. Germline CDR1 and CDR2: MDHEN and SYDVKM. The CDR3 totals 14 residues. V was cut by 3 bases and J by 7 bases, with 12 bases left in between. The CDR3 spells CASSLLSEFGELFF. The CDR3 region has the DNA TGTGCCAGCAGTTTGCTTAGTGAATTCGGGGAGCTGTTTTTT. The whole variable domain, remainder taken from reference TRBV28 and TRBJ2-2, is DVKVTQSSRYLVKRTGEKVFLECVQDMDHENMFWYRQDPGLGLRLIYFSYDVKMKEKGDIPEGYSVSREKKERFSLILESASTNQTSMYLCASSLLSEFGELFFGEGSRLTVL.

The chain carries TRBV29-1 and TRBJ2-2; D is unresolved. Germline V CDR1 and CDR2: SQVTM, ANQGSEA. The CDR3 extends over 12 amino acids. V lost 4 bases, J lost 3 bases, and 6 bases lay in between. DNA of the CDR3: TGCAGCGTTGTACCATACACCGGGGAGCTGTTTTTT. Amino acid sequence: CSVVPYTGELFF.

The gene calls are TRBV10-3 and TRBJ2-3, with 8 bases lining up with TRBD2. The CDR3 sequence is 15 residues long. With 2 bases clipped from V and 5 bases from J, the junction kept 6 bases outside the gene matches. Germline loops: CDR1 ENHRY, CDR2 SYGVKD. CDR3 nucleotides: TGTGCCATCAGTGAGGGGGCGGGAGGAAAAGATACGCAGTATTTT. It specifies CAISEGAGGKDTQYF.

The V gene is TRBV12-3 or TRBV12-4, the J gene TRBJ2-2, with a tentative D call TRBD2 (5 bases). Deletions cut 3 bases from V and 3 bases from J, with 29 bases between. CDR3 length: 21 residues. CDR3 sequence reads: CASSFPRRATPRRQYTGELFF. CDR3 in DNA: TGTGCCAGCAGTTTTCCAAGGCGGGCCACGCCTCGAAGGCAGTACACCGGGGAGCTGTTTTTT.

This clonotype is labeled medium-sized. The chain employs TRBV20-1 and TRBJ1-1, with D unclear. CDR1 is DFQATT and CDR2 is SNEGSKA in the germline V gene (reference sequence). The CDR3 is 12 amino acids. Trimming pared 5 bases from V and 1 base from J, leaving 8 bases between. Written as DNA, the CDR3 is TGCAGTGCTCGTCCGCAGAACACTGAAGCTTTCTTT. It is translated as CSARPQNTEAFF.

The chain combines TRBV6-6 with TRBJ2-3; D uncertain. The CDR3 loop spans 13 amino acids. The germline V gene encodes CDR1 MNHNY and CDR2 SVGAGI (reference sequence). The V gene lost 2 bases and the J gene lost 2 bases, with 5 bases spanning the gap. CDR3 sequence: CASSYGDTDTQYF. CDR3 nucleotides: TGTGCCAGCAGTTACGGGGACACAGATACGCAGTATTTT.

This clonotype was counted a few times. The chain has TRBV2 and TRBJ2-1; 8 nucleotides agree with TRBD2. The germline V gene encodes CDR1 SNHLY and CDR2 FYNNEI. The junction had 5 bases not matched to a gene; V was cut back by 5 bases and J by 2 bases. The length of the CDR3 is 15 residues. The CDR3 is CASSSSGSPYNEQFF. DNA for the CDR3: TGTGCCAGCAGTTCAAGCGGGAGTCCCTACAATGAGCAGTTCTTC.

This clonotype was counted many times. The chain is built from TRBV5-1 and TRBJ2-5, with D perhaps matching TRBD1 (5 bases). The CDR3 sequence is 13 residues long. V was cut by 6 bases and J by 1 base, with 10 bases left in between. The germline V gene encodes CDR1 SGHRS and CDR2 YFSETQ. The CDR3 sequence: CASNSGSQETQYF. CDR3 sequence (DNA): TGCGCCAGCAACTCAGGGTCCCAAGAGACCCAGTACTTC.

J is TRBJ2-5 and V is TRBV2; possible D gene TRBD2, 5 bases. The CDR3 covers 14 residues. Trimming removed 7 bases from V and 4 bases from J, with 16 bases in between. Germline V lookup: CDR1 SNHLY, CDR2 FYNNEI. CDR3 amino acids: CASIRRGVSETQYF. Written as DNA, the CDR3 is TGTGCCAGCATTCGCCGGGGAGTTTCAGAGACCCAGTACTTC.